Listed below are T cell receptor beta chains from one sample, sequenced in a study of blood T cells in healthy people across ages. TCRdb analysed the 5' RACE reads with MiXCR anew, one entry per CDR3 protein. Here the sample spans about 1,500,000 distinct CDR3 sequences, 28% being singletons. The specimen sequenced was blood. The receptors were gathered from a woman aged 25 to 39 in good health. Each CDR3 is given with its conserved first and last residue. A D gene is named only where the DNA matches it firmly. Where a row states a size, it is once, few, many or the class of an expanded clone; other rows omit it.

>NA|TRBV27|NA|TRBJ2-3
TGTGCCAGCAGTTTGAAGGGAAGCCGGGCGCAGTATTTT
CASSLKGSRAQYF
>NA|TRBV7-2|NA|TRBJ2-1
TGTGCCAGCAGCCAAAAAGTACTGGCGGCAGCGTACAATGAGCAGTTCTTC
CASSQKVLAAAYNEQFF
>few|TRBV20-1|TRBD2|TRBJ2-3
TGCAGTGCTCCTCGGACTAGCTCAGATACGCAGTATTTT
CSAPRTSSDTQYF
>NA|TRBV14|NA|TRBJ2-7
TGTGCCAGCAGCCAATGGGACGGAACCATCTCTTACGAGCAGTACTTC
CASSQWDGTISYEQYF
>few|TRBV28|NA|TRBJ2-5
TGTGCCAGCAACAGGGGTGGGACGCGGGGGGCCCTACAAGAGACCCAGTACTTC
CASNRGGTRGALQETQYF
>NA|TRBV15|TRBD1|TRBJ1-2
TGTGCCACCAGGGACAGGGGTAACTATAGCTACACCTTC
CATRDRGNYSYTF
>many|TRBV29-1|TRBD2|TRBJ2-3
TGCAGCGTAGACGGGACTAGCCTAACAGATACGCAGTATTTT
CSVDGTSLTDTQYF
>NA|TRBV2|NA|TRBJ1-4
TGTGCCAGCAGATTACGGACAACGGAAAAACTGTTTTTT
CASRLRTTEKLFF
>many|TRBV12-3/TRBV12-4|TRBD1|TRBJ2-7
TGTGCCAGCAACATTCGGGACAGGGACCACGAGCAGTACTTC
CASNIRDRDHEQYF
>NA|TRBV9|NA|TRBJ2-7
TGTGCCAGCAGCGTCGGCGAGGCTTACAATGAGCAGTACTTC
CASSVGEAYNEQYF
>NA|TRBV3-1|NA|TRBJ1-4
TGTGCCAGCTGCCCCGGTGGGGGAGGCGAAAAACTGTTTTTT
CASCPGGGGEKLFF
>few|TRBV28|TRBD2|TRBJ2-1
TGTGCCAGCAGTTTCCTAAGCGGGGGGGCCCTGAATGAGCAGTTCTTC
CASSFLSGGALNEQFF
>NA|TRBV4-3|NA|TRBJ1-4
TGCGCCAGCAGCCAAGTAGGCAGGGGACCTAATGAAAAACTGTTTTTT
CASSQVGRGPNEKLFF
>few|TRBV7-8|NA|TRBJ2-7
TGTGCCAGCAGCTCTTTCCGGGCTAGCAGCTACGAGCAGTACTTC
CASSSFRASSYEQYF
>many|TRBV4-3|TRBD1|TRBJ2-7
TGCGCCAGCAGCCATGAACAGGGGGCCTACGAGCAGTACTTC
CASSHEQGAYEQYF
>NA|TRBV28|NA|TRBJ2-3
TGTGCCAGCATTAAAAGCATCACAGATACGCAGTATTTT
CASIKSITDTQYF
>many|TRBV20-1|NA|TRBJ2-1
TGCAGTGCTAGTAGGAGACTTACGAACAACAATGAGCAGTTCTTC
CSASRRLTNNNEQFF
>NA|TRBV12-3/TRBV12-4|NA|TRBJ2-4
TGTGCCAGCAGTTTGACCTTGACTGACAATGAGCAGTACTTC
CASSLTLTDNEQYF
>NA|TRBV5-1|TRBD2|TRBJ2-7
TGCGCCAGCAGCTGGCAGCGGGGTACCTACGAGCAGTACTTC
CASSWQRGTYEQYF
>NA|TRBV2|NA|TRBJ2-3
TGTGCCAGCAGTGGACGGTGGGCAGATACGCAGTATTTT
CASSGRWADTQYF
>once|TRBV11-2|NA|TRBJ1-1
TGTGCCAGCAACTTACGTACCGGGACGACGAACACTGAAGCTTTCTTT
CASNLRTGTTNTEAFF
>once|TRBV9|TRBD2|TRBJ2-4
TGTGCCAGCAGCCCACGGACTAGCGGGGGGGGAGAGCAGCACTTC
CASSPRTSGGGEQHF
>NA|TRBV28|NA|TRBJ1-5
TGTGCCAGCAGGGGTGGGGGGCCCCAGCATTTT
CASRGGGPQHF
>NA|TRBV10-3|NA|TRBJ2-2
TGTGCCATCAGTGAGTCCGACCCCGCGGGCACCGGGGAGCTGTTTTTT
CAISESDPAGTGELFF
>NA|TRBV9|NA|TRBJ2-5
TGTGCCAGCAGCGTGGAGAACCAAGAGACCCAGTACTTC
CASSVENQETQYF
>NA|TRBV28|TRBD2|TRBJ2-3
TGTGCCAGCAGAGATGCTCCAATTACTAGCGGGAGCACAGATACGCAGTATTTT
CASRDAPITSGSTDTQYF
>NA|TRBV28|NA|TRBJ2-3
TGTGCCAGCGAAGGGGACTCCCTTAGCACAGATACGCAGTATTTT
CASEGDSLSTDTQYF
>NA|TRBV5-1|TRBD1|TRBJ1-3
TGCGCCAGCAGCCTTCGGACAGGGGAGAGGACTGGAAACACCATATATTTT
CASSLRTGERTGNTIYF
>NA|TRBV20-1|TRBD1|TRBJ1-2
TGCAGTGCTAGGAGTACAGGGGGCTACTATGGCTACACCTTC
CSARSTGGYYGYTF
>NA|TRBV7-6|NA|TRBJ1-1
TGTGCCAGCAGCGCTGATCTGAACACTGAAGCTTTCTTT
CASSADLNTEAFF
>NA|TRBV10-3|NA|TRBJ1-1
TGTGCCATCAGTGAGGGGGGATTTTGTGGTGAAGCTTTCTTT
CAISEGGFCGEAFF
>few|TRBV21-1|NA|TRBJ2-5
TGTGCCAGCAGCAAAGGTCGAGGGTTCGGGGGCGGGGAGACCCAGTACTTC
CASSKGRGFGGGETQYF
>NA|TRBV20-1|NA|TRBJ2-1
TGCAGTGCTAGGAGGTCCGACAATGAGCAGTTCTTC
CSARRSDNEQFF
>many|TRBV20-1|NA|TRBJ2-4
TGCAGTGCTAGGTTTCCTCCCTTAGCCAAAAACATTCAGTACTTC
CSARFPPLAKNIQYF
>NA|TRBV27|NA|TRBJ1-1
TGTGCCAGCAGTGGGGGATACAGGGCTTTGAACACTGAAGCTTTCTTT
CASSGGYRALNTEAFF
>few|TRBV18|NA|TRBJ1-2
TGTGCCAGCTCACCAGAGACAGGAGGAGATGGCTACACCTTC
CASSPETGGDGYTF
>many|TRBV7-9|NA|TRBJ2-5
TGTGCCAGCAGCAGCATAGGTTGGGAGACCCAGTACTTC
CASSSIGWETQYF
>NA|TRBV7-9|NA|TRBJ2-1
TGTGCCAGCAGCCCGGGCGGGGTTCTCTCCTACAATGAGCAGTTCTTC
CASSPGGVLSYNEQFF
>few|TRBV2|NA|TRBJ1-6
TGTGCCAGCAGTGAGGTACAGTCGACACCCCTCCACTTT
CASSEVQSTPLHF
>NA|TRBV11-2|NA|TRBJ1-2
TGTGCCAGCAGCTCGCCCCGCTCGGGTAGGGCCTATGGCTACACCTTC
CASSSPRSGRAYGYTF
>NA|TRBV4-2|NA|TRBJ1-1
TGTGCCAGCGGGGAATACACTGAAGCTTTCTTT
CASGEYTEAFF
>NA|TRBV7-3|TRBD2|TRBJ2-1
TGTGCCAGCAGCCAACTAGCGGGGCCACTTCTTGAGCAGTTCTTC
CASSQLAGPLLEQFF
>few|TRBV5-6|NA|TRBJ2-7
TGTGCCAGCACCACGGGGCGGCGAGGCTACGAGCAGTACTTC
CASTTGRRGYEQYF
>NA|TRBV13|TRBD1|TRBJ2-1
TGTGCCAGCAGCTTAGGGTCCAGGACAGGGGGCTCGTATGAGCAGTTCTTC
CASSLGSRTGGSYEQFF
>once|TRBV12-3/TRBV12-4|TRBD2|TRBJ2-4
TGTGCCAGCAGCAATGCCGGGACTACCGCGGAGTACTTC
CASSNAGTTAEYF
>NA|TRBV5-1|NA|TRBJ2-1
TGCGCCAGCAGCTGGAGGGCCTCTAACAATGAGCAGTTCTTC
CASSWRASNNEQFF
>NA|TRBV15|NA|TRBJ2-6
TGTGCCGCCAGCTCCCGGGACTCTGGGGCCAGCGTCCTGACTTTC
CAASSRDSGASVLTF
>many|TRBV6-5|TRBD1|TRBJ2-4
TGTGCCAGCGGCCGGACAGGACAAGCCAAAAACATTCAGTACTTC
CASGRTGQAKNIQYF
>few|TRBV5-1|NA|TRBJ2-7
TGCGCCAGCAGCTTGGGTCCCGTCCGCGAGCAGTACTTC
CASSLGPVREQYF
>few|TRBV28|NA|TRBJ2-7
TGTGCCAGCAGTTCCCACAGGGCCCCCTACGAGCAGTACTTC
CASSSHRAPYEQYF
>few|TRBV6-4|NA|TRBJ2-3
TGTGCCAGCAGTGACTCCCGGGCCACAGATACGCAGTATTTT
CASSDSRATDTQYF
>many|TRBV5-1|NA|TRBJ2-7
TGCGCCAGCAGTAATCCTGGGGGCAGTGACTACGAGCAGTACTTC
CASSNPGGSDYEQYF
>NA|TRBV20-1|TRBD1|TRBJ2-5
TGCAGTGCTAGCGGTCAGGGGGCAGAGACCCAGTACTTC
CSASGQGAETQYF
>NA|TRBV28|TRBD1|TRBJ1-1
TGTGCCAGCAGCTCGGGACAGTCCGTTGAAGCTTTCTTT
CASSSGQSVEAFF